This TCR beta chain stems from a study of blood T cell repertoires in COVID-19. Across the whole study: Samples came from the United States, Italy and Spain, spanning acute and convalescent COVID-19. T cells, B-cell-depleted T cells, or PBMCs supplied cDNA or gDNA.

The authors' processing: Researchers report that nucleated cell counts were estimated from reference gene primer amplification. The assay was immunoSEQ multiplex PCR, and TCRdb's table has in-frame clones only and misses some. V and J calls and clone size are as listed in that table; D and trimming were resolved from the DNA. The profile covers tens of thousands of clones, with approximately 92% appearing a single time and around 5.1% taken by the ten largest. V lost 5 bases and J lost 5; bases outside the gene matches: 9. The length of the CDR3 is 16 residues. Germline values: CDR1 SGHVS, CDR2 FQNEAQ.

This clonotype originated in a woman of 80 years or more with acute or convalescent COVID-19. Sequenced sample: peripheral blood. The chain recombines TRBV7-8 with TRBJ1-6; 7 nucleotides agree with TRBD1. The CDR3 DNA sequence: TGTGCCAGCAGCCAAGGGGGCAGGGGACATAATTCACCCCTCCACTTT. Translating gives CASSQGGRGHNSPLHF.